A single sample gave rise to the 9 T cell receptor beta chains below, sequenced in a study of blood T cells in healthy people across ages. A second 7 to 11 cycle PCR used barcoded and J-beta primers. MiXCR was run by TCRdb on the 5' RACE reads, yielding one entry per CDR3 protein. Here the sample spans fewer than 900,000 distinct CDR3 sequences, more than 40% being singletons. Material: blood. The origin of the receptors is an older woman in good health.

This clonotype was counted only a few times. Here the CDR3 DNA reads TGTGCCAGCAGCTTGGCACCGACCCGACAAGAGACCCAGTACTTC. It yields the protein CASSLAPTRQETQYF. V usage is TRBV5-5 and J usage is TRBJ2-5; D uncertain. The CDR3 has 15 amino acids. The germline gives CDR1 SGHKS, CDR2 YYEKEE (reference sequence). The germline V and J ends were trimmed by 0 bases and 2 bases, with 11 bases remaining between them.

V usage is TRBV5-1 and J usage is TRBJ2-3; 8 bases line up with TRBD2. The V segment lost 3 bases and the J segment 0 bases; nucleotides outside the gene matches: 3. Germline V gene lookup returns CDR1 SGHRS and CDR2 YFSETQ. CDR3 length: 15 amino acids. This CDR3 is CASSSERGSTDTQYF. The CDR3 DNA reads TGCGCCAGCAGCTCCGAGCGGGGGAGCACAGATACGCAGTATTTT.

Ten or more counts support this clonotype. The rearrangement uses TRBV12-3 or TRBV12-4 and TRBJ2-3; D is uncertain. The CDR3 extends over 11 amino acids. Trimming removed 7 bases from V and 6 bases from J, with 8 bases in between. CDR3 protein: CASTVLDTQYF. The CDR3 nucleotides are TGTGCCAGCACCGTCCTCGATACGCAGTATTTT.

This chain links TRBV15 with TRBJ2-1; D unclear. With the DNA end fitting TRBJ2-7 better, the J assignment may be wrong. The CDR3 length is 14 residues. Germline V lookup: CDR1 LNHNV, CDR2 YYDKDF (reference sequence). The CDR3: CATRRVLSYNEQYF. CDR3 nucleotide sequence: TGTGCCACCAGAAGGGTCCTCTCCTACAATGAGCAGTACTTC.

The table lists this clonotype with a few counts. In DNA, the CDR3 is TGTGCCAGCAGCTTCAAAGCGGGGCCCAACTACGAGCAGTACTTC. Translation gives CASSFKAGPNYEQYF. The rearrangement uses TRBV7-8 and TRBJ2-7; 7 bases align to TRBD2. The CDR3 spans 15 residues. Unmatched junction bases numbered 8, after V lost 3 bases and J lost 3 bases. Germline V gives CDR1 SGHVS, CDR2 FQNEAQ.

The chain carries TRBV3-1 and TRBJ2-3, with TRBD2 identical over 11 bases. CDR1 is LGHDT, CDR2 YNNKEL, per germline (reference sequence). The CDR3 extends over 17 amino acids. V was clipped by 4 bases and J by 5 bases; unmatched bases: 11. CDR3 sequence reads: CASSLGKLGLAGDTQYF. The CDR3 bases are TGTGCCAGCAGCCTGGGGAAACTTGGACTAGCGGGAGATACGCAGTATTTT.

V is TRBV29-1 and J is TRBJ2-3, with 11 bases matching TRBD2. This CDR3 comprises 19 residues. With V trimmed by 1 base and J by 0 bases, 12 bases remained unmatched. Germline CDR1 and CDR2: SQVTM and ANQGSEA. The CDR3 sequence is CSVEGLAGTLLPSTDTQYF. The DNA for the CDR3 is TGCAGCGTTGAAGGACTAGCGGGGACCCTTTTGCCTAGCACAGATACGCAGTATTTT.

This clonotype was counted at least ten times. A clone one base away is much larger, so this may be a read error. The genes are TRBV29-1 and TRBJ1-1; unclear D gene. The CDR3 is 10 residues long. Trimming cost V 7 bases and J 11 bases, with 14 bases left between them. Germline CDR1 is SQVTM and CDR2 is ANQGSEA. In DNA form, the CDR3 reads TGCAGCGCCCTTCTTTCCGGGGCTTTCTTT. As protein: CSALLSGAFF.

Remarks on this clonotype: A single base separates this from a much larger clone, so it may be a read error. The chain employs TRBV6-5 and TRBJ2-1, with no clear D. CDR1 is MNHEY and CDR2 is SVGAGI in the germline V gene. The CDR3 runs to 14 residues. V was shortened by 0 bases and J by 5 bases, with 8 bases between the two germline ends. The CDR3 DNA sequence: TGTGCCAGCAGTTACTCTGACGGAGACAATGAGCAGTTCTTC. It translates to CASSYSDGDNEQFF.